The 2 T cell receptor beta chains reported below all come from one sample, sequenced in a study of blood T cell repertoires in COVID-19 (TCRdb year 2020). The receptor library was made with the immunoSEQ multiplex PCR assay. Drawn from immuneACCESS, this table holds only the in-frame rearrangements with V and J called that TCRdb kept. Clones are partly lost; checked studies trace under half to an unresolved V gene and leave the rest unexplained. The sample data list under 150,000 clones, and roughly 89% of these were observed just once. Around 4.5% of the sample comes from the top ten. The specimen sequenced was peripheral blood. These receptors were taken from a woman between 35 and 50 years old with acute or convalescent COVID-19.

The CDR3, as DNA: TGCGCCAGCAGCCAAGACAGGGACTCTGGGGCCAACGTCCTGACTTTC. Its protein is CASSQDRDSGANVLTF. The genes are TRBV4-1 and TRBJ2-6, with D possibly matching TRBD1 (5 bases). The CDR3 spans 16 residues. Germline CDR1 reads MGHRA; CDR2 reads YSYEKL. V gave up 0 bases and J gave up 0 bases, with 6 bases separating them.

CDR3 DNA sequence: TGTGCCAGCAGAGGAGCGGGGGTAGGCACAGATACGCAGTATTTT. The encoded protein is CASRGAGVGTDTQYF. The rearrangement uses TRBV28 and TRBJ2-3, with 8 positions matching TRBD2. Germline CDR1 and CDR2: MDHEN and SYDVKM. This CDR3 comprises 15 residues. Trimming cost V 6 bases and J 1 base; bases outside gene matches: 6.